The 31 T cell receptor beta chains listed next were all sequenced from one sample in a study of CXCR3-negative and CXCR3-positive naive CD8 T cells. Each TRB cDNA library was prepared by 5' RACE (with UMI labels). TCRdb reprocessed the 5' RACE reads and keeps a single row for each CDR3 protein, giving no DNA. The sample table sets out 84,000 or so distinct CDR3 sequences. Sequencing used naive CXCR3- CD8+ T cells from blood. Specified subset: CD45RO-CCR7+CD27+CD95- naive CD8+ T cells lacking CXCR3 (TNR3-). All receptors derive from a human donor in good health. Some clones in this sample may be carry-over from other donors' samples.

The chain has TRBV6-4 and TRBJ2-1; TCRdb outputs TRBD2, but without DNA this stays unchecked. Germline assignment: CDR1 MRHNA and CDR2 SNTAGT. This CDR3 comprises 11 residues. The CDR3 here is CASTSGGEQFF.

The chain uses TRBV5-1 and TRBJ2-1; TCRdb calls TRBD1, which cannot be checked without DNA. CDR3 length: 15 amino acids. Per germline, CDR1 SGHRS and CDR2 YFSETQ. The CDR3 sequence is CASSLRQGGIDEQFF.

The chain couples TRBV3-1 to TRBJ2-7; TCRdb's assignment of TRBD1 cannot be checked, as there is no DNA. The CDR3 length is 16 residues. Germline CDR1 and CDR2: LGHDT and YNNKEL (reference sequence). CDR3 protein: CASSQGGGQGAYEQYF.

J is TRBJ2-2 and V is TRBV7-8; checking the TCRdb D call of TRBD1 is not possible without DNA. This CDR3 comprises 13 residues. Germline V gene sequence: CDR1 SGHVS, CDR2 FQNEAQ. CDR3 sequence: CASSSWGTGELFF.

The chain carries TRBV6-5 and TRBJ2-7. This CDR3 region has 14 residues. Germline CDR1 MNHEY, CDR2 SVGAGI. CDR3 protein: CASSYSQVFYEQYF.

This sequence joins TRBV7-8 and TRBJ2-3. CDR3 length: 14 amino acids. Per the germline V gene, CDR1 is SGHVS and CDR2 is FQNEAQ. The CDR3 sequence: CASSSLGRTDTQYF.

The V call is TRBV5-5, the J call TRBJ2-1; TCRdb names TRBD1, which stays unverified in the absence of DNA. The germline CDR1 and CDR2 sequences are SGHKS and YYEKEE (reference sequence). CDR3 size: 15 residues. This CDR3 reads CASSFGAGRDNEQFF.

The V gene is TRBV27, the J gene TRBJ1-5; TCRdb's assignment of TRBD1 cannot be checked, as there is no DNA. This CDR3 has 16 residues. The germline CDR1 and CDR2 sequences are MNHEY and SMNVEV (reference sequence). The CDR3 here is CASRRDRGEYNQPQHF.

The chain links TRBV6-2 or TRBV6-3 to TRBJ2-1. The CDR3 runs to 14 residues. Germline V gene lookup returns CDR1 MNHEY and CDR2 SVGEGT. The CDR3 loop reads CASSYSGPYNEQFF.

The chain uses TRBV7-9 and TRBJ1-1. Germline CDR1 reads SEHNR; CDR2 reads FQNEAQ (reference sequence). The CDR3 covers 12 residues. CDR3 region: CASSYEDTEAFF.

This chain joins TRBV6-2 or TRBV6-3 and TRBJ2-5; TCRdb's assignment of TRBD1 cannot be checked, as there is no DNA. This CDR3 is 16 amino acids long. The V gene's germline CDR1 is MNHEY and CDR2 SVGEGT. This CDR3 reads CASSFLTGQLQETQYF.

The rearrangement uses TRBV29-1 and TRBJ2-7; there is no DNA to check the TCRdb D call of TRBD1. Germline lookup yields CDR1 SQVTM and CDR2 ANQGSEA. The CDR3 has 15 amino acids. The CDR3 sequence is CSVEGGGSRSYEQYF.

The rearrangement uses TRBV6-2 or TRBV6-3 and TRBJ2-5; as DNA is missing, the TRBD1 call by TCRdb cannot be tested. CDR3 size: 15 residues. Germline assignment: CDR1 MNHEY and CDR2 SVGEGT. The CDR3 here is CASSPTTGEVETQYF.

The chain couples TRBV23-1 to TRBJ2-7. TRBV23-1 is filed as an ORF, its function uncertain. This CDR3 is built from 19 residues. The CDR3: CASSSRIGPQQNSSYEQYF.

The chain is built from TRBV12-3 or TRBV12-4 and TRBJ2-7; with no DNA, the TCRdb D assignment of TRBD2 cannot be verified. This CDR3 has 14 amino acids. The CDR3 is CASSFRERPYEQYF.

This chain uses TRBV7-6 with TRBJ2-2. Per germline, CDR1 SGHVS and CDR2 FNYEAQ. The length of the CDR3 is 13 residues. The CDR3 sequence is CASSGTNTGELFF.

The rearrangement links TRBV29-1 to TRBJ2-4; absent DNA, TCRdb's TRBD1 call cannot be checked. Germline assignment: CDR1 SQVTM and CDR2 ANQGSEA. The CDR3 totals 14 residues. CDR3 residues: CSMYDRGAKNIQYF.

The rearrangement uses TRBV27 and TRBJ2-7; TCRdb's D call, TRBD1, is unchecked because there is no DNA. The germline gives CDR1 MNHEY, CDR2 SMNVEV (reference sequence). This CDR3 region has 14 residues. CDR3 sequence reads: CASSSPYRGNEQYF.

The genes are TRBV29-1 and TRBJ2-1; TCRdb calls TRBD1, which cannot be checked without DNA. The CDR3 contains 11 residues. From germline, CDR1 is SQVTM and CDR2 ANQGSEA. The chain's CDR3 is CSVERPRGQFF.

This chain joins TRBV12-3 or TRBV12-4 and TRBJ1-1; the D call from TCRdb, TRBD1, cannot be confirmed without DNA. The CDR3 is 16 amino acids. The CDR3 loop reads CASSSTGNASPWGAFF.

CDR3 loop: CSVARGYEQYF. The rearrangement links TRBV29-1 to TRBJ2-7; as DNA is missing, the TRBD1 call by TCRdb cannot be tested. Germline lookup yields CDR1 SQVTM and CDR2 ANQGSEA. The CDR3 is 11 amino acids.

The chain carries TRBV27 and TRBJ2-1; TCRdb calls TRBD1, which cannot be checked without DNA. The germline gives CDR1 MNHEY, CDR2 SMNVEV (reference sequence). The CDR3 sequence is 12 residues long. CDR3 sequence: CASSLTVNEQFF.

The chain has TRBV9 and TRBJ2-7; the D gene TCRdb calls, TRBD1, cannot be checked with no DNA. CDR3 length: 16 amino acids. Germline CDR1 and CDR2: SGDLS and YYNGEE. CDR3 residues: CASSVTGSSGDYEQYF.

The rearrangement links TRBV7-6 to TRBJ2-5; TCRdb's assignment of TRBD2 cannot be checked, as there is no DNA. The CDR3 length is 17 residues. The germline CDR1 and CDR2 sequences are SGHVS and FNYEAQ. The CDR3 loop is CASSHGTSGGLQETQYF.

The rearrangement joins TRBV6-5 to TRBJ1-1; TCRdb lists TRBD1, though no DNA is available to test this call. Germline values: CDR1 MNHEY, CDR2 SVGAGI. The CDR3 loop spans 16 amino acids. CDR3 protein: CASSYSGQELNTEAFF.

The chain is built from TRBV4-1 and TRBJ2-2; TCRdb outputs TRBD2, but without DNA this stays unchecked. Per germline, CDR1 MGHRA and CDR2 YSYEKL. The CDR3 spans 15 residues. This CDR3 reads CASSLQEGTGGELFF.

The V call is TRBV24-1, the J call TRBJ2-5; TCRdb reports TRBD2, a call that lacks DNA to check it against. Germline CDR1 is KGHDR and CDR2 is SFDVKD. The CDR3 has 18 amino acids. CDR3 residues: CATSDPRTSGRYQETQYF.

This rearrangement joins TRBV5-1 to TRBJ2-1. Germline V gene lookup returns CDR1 SGHRS and CDR2 YFSETQ. This CDR3 is 12 amino acids long. CDR3 sequence reads: CASSSESSEQFF.

J is TRBJ2-5 and V is TRBV29-1; absent DNA, TCRdb's TRBD1 call cannot be checked. Germline lookup yields CDR1 SQVTM and CDR2 ANQGSEA. The CDR3 has 13 residues. The CDR3 loop is CSVDRDHEETQYF.

This chain links TRBV7-6 with TRBJ2-7; TCRdb picks TRBD2, but there is no DNA to check that call. The CDR3 covers 15 residues. Looked up from germline, CDR1 is SGHVS and CDR2 is FNYEAQ. CDR3 protein: CASSSSSGSSYEQYF.

This chain uses TRBV7-9 with TRBJ1-4; there is no DNA to check the TCRdb D call of TRBD1. This CDR3 region has 17 residues. Germline V lookup: CDR1 SEHNR, CDR2 FQNEAQ (reference sequence). CDR3 sequence: CASSKWSREATNEKLFF.